This TCR beta chain emerged from a study of chemoradiotherapy in HPV16-positive cancers. The wider study: Functional T-cell assays on a couple of HPV16-positive patients' cells defined candidate HPV-specific clones and common TCR motifs.

Assay: immunoSEQ multiplex PCR; the TCRdb copy retains only in-frame clones and omits some. Counted here are some 28,000 clones, around 84% occurring once; the ten biggest clones make up approximately 5.1%. A single count supports this clone. Its antigen is not known. Germline CDR1 reads LNHDA; CDR2 reads SQIVND (reference sequence). J gave up 7 bases and V 5 bases, and 4 bases lay outside the gene matches. The CDR3 runs to 14 residues. Study-wide findings and caveats: Non-HPV-specific T cells did not expand in tumors during treatment, whereas candidate HPV-specific clones and E7-related motifs did. In HPV16-positive patients, HPV-responsive T-cell expansion tracked better recurrence-free survival.

Repeated repertoire sampling spanned the course of chemoradiotherapy. The TCR was taken from a human donor with HPV-associated anogenital cancer. The V and J genes are TRBV19 and TRBJ2-4; 11 bases fit TRBD2. The sequences come from blood, collected from a patient who underwent chemoradiotherapy. For the CDR3, the DNA is TGTGCCAGTAGTGGTCTAGCGGGGGGTAACATTCAGTACTTC. Its translation is CASSGLAGGNIQYF.